The present T cell receptor (beta chain) was sequenced within a study of T-cell reconstitution after alpha-beta-depleted transplantation in children. This clonotype has only a few counts. This CDR3 spans 17 amino acids. Germline V gene data show CDR1 as MGHRA and CDR2 as YSYEKL. Trimming left V 0 bases short and J 1 base short, with 16 bases between. Molecular barcoding with unique molecular identifiers was used for the TCRbeta library. A single record per CDR3 protein comes from TCRdb applying MiXCR to the PCR reads. There are roughly 300,000 distinct CDR3 sequences in the sample; about a tenth occur only once, and 2% to 2.5% lies in the top ten.

This TCR was sampled from a human donor who donated a stem cell graft to a child with acute lymphoblastic leukemia. The chain uses TRBV4-1 and TRBJ2-7; a weak D match, TRBD1 (5 bases). Sequencing used PBMCs from the stem cell graft donor, obtained from the stem cell graft. CDR3 in amino acids: CASSQEGPDAGSYEQYF. The DNA of the CDR3 is TGCGCCAGCAGCCAAGAGGGGCCGGACGCTGGTTCCTACGAGCAGTACTTC.